The sequence of this T cell receptor (beta chain) was determined in a study of blood T cell repertoires in COVID-19. Study-wide background: COVID-19 samples collected from the United States, Italy and Spain covered acute and convalescent phases. Sources were T cells, B-cell-depleted T cells, or PBMCs; the material itself was cDNA or gDNA.

Sequencing was performed with immunoSEQ multiplex PCR; in TCRdb, only in-frame clones are kept and a portion is missing. The sample consists of about 60,000 clones, approximately 81% of them appearing once. Germline V gene sequence: CDR1 LNHDA, CDR2 SQIVND (reference sequence). V gave up 6 bases and J gave up 9 bases, with 20 bases separating them. The CDR3 is 14 amino acids. The receptor's source is a woman aged 35 to 49 with acute COVID-19. Sequencing input: PBMCs or T cells enriched from blood (not recorded which). This chain joins TRBV19 and TRBJ1-1, with D perhaps TRBD1 (5 bases). The CDR3 DNA is TGTGCCAGTAGCGTTCCGGGACTCCCTAGCCAAGCTTTCTTT. It specifies CASSVPGLPSQAFF.